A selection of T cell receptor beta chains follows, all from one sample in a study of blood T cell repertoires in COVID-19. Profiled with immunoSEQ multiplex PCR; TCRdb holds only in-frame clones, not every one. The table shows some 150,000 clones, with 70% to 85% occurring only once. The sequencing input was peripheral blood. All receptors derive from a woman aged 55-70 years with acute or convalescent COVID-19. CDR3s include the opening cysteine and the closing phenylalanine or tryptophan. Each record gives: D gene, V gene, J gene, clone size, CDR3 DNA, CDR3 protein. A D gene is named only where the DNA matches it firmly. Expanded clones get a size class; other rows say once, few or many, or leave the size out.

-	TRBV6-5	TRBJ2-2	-	TGTGCCAGCACCGAAGGGGGGGCCACCGGGGAGCTGTTTTTT	CASTEGGATGELFF
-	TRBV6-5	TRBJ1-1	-	TGTGCCAGCAGTTACTCGGGATGGACAGAGAACACTGAAGCTTTCTTT	CASSYSGWTENTEAFF
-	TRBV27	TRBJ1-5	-	TGTGCCAGCAGTTTAGCTGTCGAGCGCAATCAGCCCCAGCATTTT	CASSLAVERNQPQHF
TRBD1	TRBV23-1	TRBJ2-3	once	TGCGCCAGCAGTCAATCGGGACAGGGGAGCACAGATACGCAGTATTTT	CASSQSGQGSTDTQYF
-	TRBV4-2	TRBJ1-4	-	TGTGCCAGCAGCCCCCGAGGAGGAAATAATGAAAAACTGTTTTTT	CASSPRGGNNEKLFF
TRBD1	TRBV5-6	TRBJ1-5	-	TGTGCCAGCAGCTTGAGACAGGGGGTCCAGCCCCAGCATTTT	CASSLRQGVQPQHF
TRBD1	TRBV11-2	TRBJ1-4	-	TGTGCCAGCAGCTCGGGACAGGGAAGTGAAAAACTGTTTTTT	CASSSGQGSEKLFF
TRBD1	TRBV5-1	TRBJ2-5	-	TGCGCCAGCAGCCTAACAGGGGGCGGAGAGACCCAGTACTTC	CASSLTGGGETQYF
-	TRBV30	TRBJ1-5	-	TGTGCCTGGAGTATGGACACTTCTTATCAGCCCCAGCATTTT	CAWSMDTSYQPQHF
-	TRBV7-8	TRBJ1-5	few	TGTGCCAGCAGCTTCAGCGGTATTTCTAGCAATCAGCCCCAGCATTTT	CASSFSGISSNQPQHF
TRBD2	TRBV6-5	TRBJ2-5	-	TGTGCCAGCAGTTACTCTAGCGGGCAAGGGACCCAGTACTTC	CASSYSSGQGTQYF
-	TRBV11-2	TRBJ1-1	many	TGTGCCAGCAGCTTAAGATACGGGGAGGTGAACACTGAAGCTTTCTTT	CASSLRYGEVNTEAFF
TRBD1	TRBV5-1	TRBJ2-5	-	TGCGCCAGCAGCGTACAGGGGGCAAGAGAGACCCAGTACTTC	CASSVQGARETQYF
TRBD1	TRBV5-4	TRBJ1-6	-	TGTGCCAGCAGCTTACAGGGGGCGACTCGTTCACCCCTCCACTTT	CASSLQGATRSPLHF
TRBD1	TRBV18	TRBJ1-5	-	TGTGCCAGCTCACCAAACGACAGGGTAAATCAGCCCCAGCATTTT	CASSPNDRVNQPQHF
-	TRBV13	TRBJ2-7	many	TGTGCCAGCAGCTTATGGGGGCCCAAATCCTACGAGCAGTACTTC	CASSLWGPKSYEQYF
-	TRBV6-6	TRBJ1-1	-	TGTGCCAGCAGAGTCGCAGGGGATACCGCTGAAGCTTTCTTT	CASRVAGDTAEAFF
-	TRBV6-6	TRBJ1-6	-	TGTGCCAGCAGTTACGGATCTGACATCCCCCTCCACTTT	CASSYGSDIPLHF
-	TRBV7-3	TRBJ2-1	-	TGTGCCAGCAGCTTAGGGGGCGCCCTCTCTAATGAGCAGTTCTTC	CASSLGGALSNEQFF
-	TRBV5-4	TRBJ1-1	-	TGTGCCAGCAGCTTGTCCAGGCATGAAGCTTTCTTT	CASSLSRHEAFF
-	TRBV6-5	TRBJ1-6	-	TGTGCCAGCAGTTACGTTTGGGGGGAGTCACCCCTCCACTTT	CASSYVWGESPLHF
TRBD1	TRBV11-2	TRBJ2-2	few	TGTGCCAGCAGCTTTGGACAGGCGTTTTCTGGGGACACCGGGGAGCTGTTTTTT	CASSFGQAFSGDTGELFF
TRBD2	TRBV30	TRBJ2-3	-	TGTGCCTGGAGCGCAGGACTAGCGGGGATCCTTAGCACAGATACGCAGTATTTT	CAWSAGLAGILSTDTQYF
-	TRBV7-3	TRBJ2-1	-	TGTGCCAGCAGCTTAAACCCCCCTTCTAGCTCCTACAATGAGCAGTTCTTC	CASSLNPPSSSYNEQFF
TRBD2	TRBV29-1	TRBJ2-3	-	TGCAGCCACCCTCTAGCGGGTGGTGGAGATACGCAGTATTTT	CSHPLAGGGDTQYF
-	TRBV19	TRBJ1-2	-	TGTGCCAGTAGCCTCAGGGGTTTGAACTATGGCTACACCTTC	CASSLRGLNYGYTF
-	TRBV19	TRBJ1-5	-	TGTGCCAGTAGTTTTACCGGGACAAACCAGCCCCAGCATTTT	CASSFTGTNQPQHF
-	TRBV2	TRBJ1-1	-	TGTGCCAGCAGTTTGTACTACACTGAAGCTTTCTTT	CASSLYYTEAFF
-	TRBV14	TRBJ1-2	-	TGTGCCAGCAGCCAAACTGTCCTCTATGGCTACACCTTC	CASSQTVLYGYTF
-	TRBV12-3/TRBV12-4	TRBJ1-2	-	TGTGCCAGCAGTTTAGAACAGAACTATGGCTACACCTTC	CASSLEQNYGYTF
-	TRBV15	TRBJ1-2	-	TGTGCCACCAGCAGAGGTCAAAATAACTATGGCTACACCTTC	CATSRGQNNYGYTF
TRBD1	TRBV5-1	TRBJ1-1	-	TGCGCCAGCAGTCTAAAAACAGGGGATGATGCTGAAGCTTTCTTT	CASSLKTGDDAEAFF
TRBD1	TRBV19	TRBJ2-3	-	TGTGCCAGTAGTAGTCCCTGGGACAGGGTGAGGTATTTT	CASSSPWDRVRYF
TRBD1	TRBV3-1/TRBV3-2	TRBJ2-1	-	TGTGCCAGCAGCCGAAATCTCCGGGACAGGTTAAATCATGAGCAGTTCTTC	CASSRNLRDRLNHEQFF
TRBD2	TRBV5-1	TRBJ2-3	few	TGCGCCAGCAGCACTCAGGGAGGGGCCACAGATACGCAGTATTTT	CASSTQGGATDTQYF
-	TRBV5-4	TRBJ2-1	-	TGTGCCAGCAGCATACCGGGATTACAGTTCTTC	CASSIPGLQFF
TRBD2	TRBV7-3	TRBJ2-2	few	TGTGCCAGCAGCCCCCGCGGAGCGGGGGGGCCGAACACCGGGGAGCTGTTTTTT	CASSPRGAGGPNTGELFF
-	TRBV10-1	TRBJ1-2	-	TGCGCCAGCAGCGTGGACAGCAACTATGGCTACACCTTC	CASSVDSNYGYTF
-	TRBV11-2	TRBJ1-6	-	TGTGCCAGCAGCTTATTATCTAATAATTCACCCCTCCACTTT	CASSLLSNNSPLHF
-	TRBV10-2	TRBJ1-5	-	TGCGCCAGCAGTGAACAGAACCATCAGCCCCAGCATTTT	CASSEQNHQPQHF
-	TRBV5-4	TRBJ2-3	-	TGTGCCAGCAGCTTGCTGGGGCCGACAGATACGCAGTATTTT	CASSLLGPTDTQYF
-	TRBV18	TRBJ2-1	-	TGTGCCAGCTCACCTCCGGTTAAGAGGAGTGAGCAGTTCTTC	CASSPPVKRSEQFF
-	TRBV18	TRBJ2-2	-	TGTGCCAGCTCACCAGAGAGCACCGGGGAGCTGTTTTTT	CASSPESTGELFF
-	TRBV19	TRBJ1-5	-	TGTGCCAGTAGTATTCCACAGGGACCCAATCAGCCCCAGCATTTT	CASSIPQGPNQPQHF
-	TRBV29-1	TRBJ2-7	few	TGCAGCGTACAGGACTACGAGCAGTACTTC	CSVQDYEQYF
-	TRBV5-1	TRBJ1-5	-	TGCGCCAGCAGCTTGGAGGGGGGGGGCCAGCCCCAGCATTTT	CASSLEGGGQPQHF
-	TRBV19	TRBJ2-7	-	TGTGCCAGTAGTCCGGCGGCCTTCAATTACGAGCAGTACTTC	CASSPAAFNYEQYF
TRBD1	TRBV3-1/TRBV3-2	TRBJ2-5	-	TGTGCCAGCAGGCTTCTGACAGGGGGTCCGGGGGAGACCCAGTACTTC	CASRLLTGGPGETQYF
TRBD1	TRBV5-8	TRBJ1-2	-	TGTGCCAGCAGGCGAGGGGGCCTCACTAACTATGGCTACACCTTC	CASRRGGLTNYGYTF
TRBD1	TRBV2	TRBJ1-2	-	TGTGCCAGCATTAAGGCAGGGGGGTCGGACTATGGCTACACCTTC	CASIKAGGSDYGYTF
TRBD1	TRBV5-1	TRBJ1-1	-	TGCGCCAGCAGCCAGAGACAGGGAATGGGTAGCACTGAAGCTTTCTTT	CASSQRQGMGSTEAFF
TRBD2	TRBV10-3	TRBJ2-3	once	TGTGCCATCAGTGAGAGGGGACTAGCGGGGGCTAGGGGAGATACGCAGTATTTT	CAISERGLAGARGDTQYF